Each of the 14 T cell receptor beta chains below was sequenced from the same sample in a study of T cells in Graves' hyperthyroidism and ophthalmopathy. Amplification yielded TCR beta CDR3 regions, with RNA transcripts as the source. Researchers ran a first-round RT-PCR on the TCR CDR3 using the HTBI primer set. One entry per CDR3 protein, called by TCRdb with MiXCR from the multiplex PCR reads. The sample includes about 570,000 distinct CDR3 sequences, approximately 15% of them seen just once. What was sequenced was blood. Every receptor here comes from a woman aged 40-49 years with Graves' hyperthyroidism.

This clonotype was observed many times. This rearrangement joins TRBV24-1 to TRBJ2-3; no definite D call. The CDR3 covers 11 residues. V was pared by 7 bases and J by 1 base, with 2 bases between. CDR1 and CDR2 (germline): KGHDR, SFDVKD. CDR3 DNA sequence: TGTGCCACCAGGGGCACAGATACGCAGTATTTT. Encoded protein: CATRGTDTQYF.

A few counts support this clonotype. Here the CDR3 DNA reads TGTGCCAGCACCTCCAGGGACAGGAACACTGAAGCTTTCTTT. This gives the protein CASTSRDRNTEAFF. The chain has TRBV12-3 or TRBV12-4 and TRBJ1-1; TRBD1 matches at 7 bases. The CDR3 sequence is 14 residues long. V was clipped by 7 bases and J by 1 base; unmatched bases: 6.

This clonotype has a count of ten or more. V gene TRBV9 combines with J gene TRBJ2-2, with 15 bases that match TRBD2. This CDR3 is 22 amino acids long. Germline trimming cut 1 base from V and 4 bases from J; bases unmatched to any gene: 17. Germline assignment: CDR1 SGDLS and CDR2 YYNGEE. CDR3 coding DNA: TGTGCCAGCAGCGTATCCCTGGTACCCGGGACTAGCGGGAGGTCGGCCACCGGGGAGCTGTTTTTT. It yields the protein CASSVSLVPGTSGRSATGELFF.

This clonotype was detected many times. The CDR3 sequence is CASSLEQVTSGNTIYF. CDR3 nucleotide sequence: TGTGCCAGCAGCTTAGAGCAGGTTACCTCTGGAAACACCATATATTTT. This chain joins TRBV7-2 and TRBJ1-3; no definite D call. The CDR3 is 16 residues long. With 1 base removed from V and 0 bases from J, the gap between germline ends came to 10 bases. The germline V gene encodes CDR1 SGHTA and CDR2 FQGNSA.

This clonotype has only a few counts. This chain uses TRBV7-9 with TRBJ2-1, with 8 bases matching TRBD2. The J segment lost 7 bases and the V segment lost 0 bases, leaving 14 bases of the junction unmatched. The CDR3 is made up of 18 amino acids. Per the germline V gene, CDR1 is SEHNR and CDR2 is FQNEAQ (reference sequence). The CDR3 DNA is TGTGCCAGCAGCTTAGCGTCTTCGGCGGGAGGCCCGGGGAATGAGCAGTTCTTC. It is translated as CASSLASSAGGPGNEQFF.

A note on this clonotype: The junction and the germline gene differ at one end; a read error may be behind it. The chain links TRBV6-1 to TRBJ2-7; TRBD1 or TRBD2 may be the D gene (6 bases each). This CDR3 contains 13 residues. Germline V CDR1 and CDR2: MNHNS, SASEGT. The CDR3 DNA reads TGTGCCAGCAGGGAAGGGGGGCAGAACGAGCAGTACTTC. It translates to CASREGGQNEQYF.

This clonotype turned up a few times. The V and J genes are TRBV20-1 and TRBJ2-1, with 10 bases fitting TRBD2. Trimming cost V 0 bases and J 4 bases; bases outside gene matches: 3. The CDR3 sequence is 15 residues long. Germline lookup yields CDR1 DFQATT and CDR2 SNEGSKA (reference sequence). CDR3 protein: CSARDQLAGYNEQFF. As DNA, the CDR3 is TGCAGTGCTAGAGATCAACTAGCGGGATACAATGAGCAGTTCTTC.

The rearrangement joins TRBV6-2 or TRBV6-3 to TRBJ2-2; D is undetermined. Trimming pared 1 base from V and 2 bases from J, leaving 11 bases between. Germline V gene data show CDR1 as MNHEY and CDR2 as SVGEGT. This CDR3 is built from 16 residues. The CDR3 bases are TGTGCCAGCAGTTACTTAGTCGGGCACAACACCGGGGAGCTGTTTTTT. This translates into CASSYLVGHNTGELFF.

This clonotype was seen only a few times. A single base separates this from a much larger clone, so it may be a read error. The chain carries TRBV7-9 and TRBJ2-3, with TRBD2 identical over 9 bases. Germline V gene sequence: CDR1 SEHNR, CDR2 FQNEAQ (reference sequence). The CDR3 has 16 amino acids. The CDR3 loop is CASSLPTGTSTDAQYF. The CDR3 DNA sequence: TGTGCCAGCAGCTTACCGACAGGGACTAGCACAGATGCGCAGTATTTT.

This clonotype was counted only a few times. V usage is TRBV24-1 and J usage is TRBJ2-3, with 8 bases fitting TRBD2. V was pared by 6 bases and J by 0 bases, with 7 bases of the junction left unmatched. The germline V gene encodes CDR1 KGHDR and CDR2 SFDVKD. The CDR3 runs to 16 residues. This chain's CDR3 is CATSSPSGGSTDTQYF. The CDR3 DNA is TGTGCCACCAGTTCCCCAAGCGGGGGAAGCACAGATACGCAGTATTTT.

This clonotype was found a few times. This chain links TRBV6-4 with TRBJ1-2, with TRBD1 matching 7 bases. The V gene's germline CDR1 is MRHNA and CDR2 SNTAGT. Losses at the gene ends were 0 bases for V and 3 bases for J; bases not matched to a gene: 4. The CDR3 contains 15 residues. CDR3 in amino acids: CASSDSGRGDYGYTF. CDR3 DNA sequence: TGTGCCAGCAGTGACTCGGGCAGGGGGGACTATGGCTACACCTTC.

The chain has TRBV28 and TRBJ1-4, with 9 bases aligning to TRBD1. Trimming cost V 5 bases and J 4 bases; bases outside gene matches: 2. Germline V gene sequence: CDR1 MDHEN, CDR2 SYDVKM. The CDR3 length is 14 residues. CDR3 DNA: TGTGCCAGCAGTAAGACAGGGGGTAATGAAAAACTGTTTTTT. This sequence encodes CASSKTGGNEKLFF.

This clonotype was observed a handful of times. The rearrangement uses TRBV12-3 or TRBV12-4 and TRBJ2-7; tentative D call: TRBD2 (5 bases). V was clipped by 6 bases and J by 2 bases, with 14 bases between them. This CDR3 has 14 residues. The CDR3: CASRVSGSAYEQYF. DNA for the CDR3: TGTGCCAGCAGGGTGTCGGGATCCGCCTACGAGCAGTACTTC.

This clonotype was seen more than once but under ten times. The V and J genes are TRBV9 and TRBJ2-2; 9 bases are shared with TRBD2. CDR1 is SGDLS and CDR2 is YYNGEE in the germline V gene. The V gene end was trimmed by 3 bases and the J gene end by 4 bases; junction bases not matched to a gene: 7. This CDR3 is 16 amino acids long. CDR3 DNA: TGTGCCAGCAGCGCGATAGCGGGAGAGATCACCGGGGAGCTGTTTTTT. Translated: CASSAIAGEITGELFF. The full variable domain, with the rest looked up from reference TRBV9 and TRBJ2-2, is DSGVTQTPKHLITATGQRVTLRCSPRSGDLSVYWYQQSLDQGLQFLIQYYNGEERAKGNILERFSAQQFPDLHSELNLSSLELGDSALYFCASSAIAGEITGELFFGEGSRLTVL.